This T cell receptor beta chain was profiled in a study of OX40 agonist ivuxolimab in advanced cancers. TCRdb's copy holds only in-frame clones and misses some; the assay was immunoSEQ multiplex PCR. The sample lists about 46,000 clones, 80% to 90% occurring once. Here the sequenced sample was CD4+ or CD8+ T cells sorted from blood, taken in a trial of the OX40 agonist ivuxolimab. This receptor was obtained from an adult with an advanced solid tumor such as melanoma, head and neck, liver or kidney cancer.

CDR3 region: CASGLLRSGQVDQPQHF. The CDR3 DNA sequence: TGTGCTAGTGGTTTGCTTCGATCGGGACAGGTCGATCAGCCCCAGCATTTT. J is TRBJ1-5 and V is TRBV12-5, with 8 bases matching TRBD1. Unmatched junction bases numbered 11, after V lost 2 bases and J lost 5 bases. CDR3 size: 17 residues. Germline V lookup: CDR1 LGHNT, CDR2 FRNRAP.